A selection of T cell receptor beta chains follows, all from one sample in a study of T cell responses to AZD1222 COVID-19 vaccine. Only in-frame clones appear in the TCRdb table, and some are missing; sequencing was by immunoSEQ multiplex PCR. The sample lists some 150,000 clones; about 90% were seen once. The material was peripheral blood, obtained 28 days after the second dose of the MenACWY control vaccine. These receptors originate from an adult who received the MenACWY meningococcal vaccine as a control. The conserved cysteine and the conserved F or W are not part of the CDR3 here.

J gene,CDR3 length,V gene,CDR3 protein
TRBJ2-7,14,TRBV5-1,ASSLTGLGALYEQY
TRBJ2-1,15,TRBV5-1,ASSLWRARGESNEQF
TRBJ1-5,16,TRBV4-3,ASSQQLRQGHAGEPQH
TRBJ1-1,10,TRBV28,ASSLRSSEAF
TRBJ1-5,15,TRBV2,ASSDAGDSRRGQPQH
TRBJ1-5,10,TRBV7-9,ASSFLDQPQH
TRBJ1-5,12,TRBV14,ASTLDSLNQPQH
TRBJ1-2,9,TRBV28,ASSYDYGYT
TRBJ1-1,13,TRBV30,AWTPQGLDVAEAF
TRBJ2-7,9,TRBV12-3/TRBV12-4,ASSLGGEQY
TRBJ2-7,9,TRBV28,ASSLGGEQY
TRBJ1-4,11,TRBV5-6,ASSNGRYEKLF
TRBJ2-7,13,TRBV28,ASSLVGQGAHEQY
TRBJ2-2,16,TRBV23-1,ASSQSEAGSTNTGELF
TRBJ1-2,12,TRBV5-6,ASSVGQPNYGYT
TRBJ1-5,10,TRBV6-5,AGGVGDGPQH
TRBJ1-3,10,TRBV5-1,ASSSDRNTIY
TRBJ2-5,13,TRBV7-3,ASSLGARKGETQY
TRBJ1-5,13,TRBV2,ASARGDLTGQPQH
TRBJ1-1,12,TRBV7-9,ASTRWGENTEAF
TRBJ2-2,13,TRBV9,ASSATGGNTGELF
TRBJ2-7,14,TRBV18,ASSSDKSLRGHEQY
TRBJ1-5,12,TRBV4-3,ASSQDPSWQPQH
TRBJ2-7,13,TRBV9,ASSVSSGAAYEQY
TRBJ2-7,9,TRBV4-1,ASSGGKEQY
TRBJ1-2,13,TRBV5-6,ASSTRQGPRDGYT
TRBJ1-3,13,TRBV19,ASTRGGHSGNTIY
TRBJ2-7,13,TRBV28,ASRGGEASSYEQY
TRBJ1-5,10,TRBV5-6,ASSLWNQPQH